These 3 T cell receptor beta chains share one sample of origin, sequenced in a study of T cell responses to AZD1222 COVID-19 vaccine. Here immunoSEQ multiplex PCR was the method, and the copy in TCRdb shows in-frame clones only, minus some. Seen here are some 140,000 clones, 70% to 90% observed once, and the top ten hold just over 5.5%. The sequences come from peripheral blood, collected on day 0 of AZD1222 vaccination. These receptors were taken from an adult in good health.

V gene TRBV30 combines with J gene TRBJ1-1; TRBD1 might be the D (6 bases). This CDR3 has 14 residues. Trimming removed 0 bases from V and 10 bases from J, with 18 bases in between. Germline V gives CDR1 GTSNPN, CDR2 SVGIG (reference sequence). This CDR3 reads CAWSVRGGGFGAFF. CDR3 coding DNA: TGTGCCTGGAGTGTTAGGGGGGGCGGCTTTGGAGCTTTCTTT. Filled out from reference TRBV30 and TRBJ1-1, the complete variable domain reads SQTIHQWPATLVQPVGSPLSLECTVEGTSNPNLYWYRQAAGRGLQLLFYSVGIGQISSEVPQNLSASRPQDRQFILSSKKLLLSDSGFYLCAWSVRGGGFGAFFGQGTRLTVV.

V and J are TRBV24-1 and TRBJ2-6; TRBD1 matches at 7 bases. Germline-derived CDR1 and CDR2 are KGHDR and SFDVKD. This CDR3 has 16 amino acids. Losses at the gene ends were 4 bases for V and 2 bases for J; bases not matched to a gene: 4. The CDR3, as DNA: TGTGCCACCAGTGACCCCGGGACAGCTGGGGCCAACGTCCTGACTTTC. Its protein is CATSDPGTAGANVLTF.

The chain couples TRBV28 to TRBJ2-5; D unclear. CDR1 is MDHEN and CDR2 is SYDVKM in the germline V gene. CDR3 length: 13 residues. V shed 6 bases and J shed 2 bases, with 10 bases lying between them. The CDR3 spells CASRETGQETQYF. Here the CDR3 DNA reads TGTGCCAGCAGGGAGACCGGACAAGAGACCCAGTACTTC.